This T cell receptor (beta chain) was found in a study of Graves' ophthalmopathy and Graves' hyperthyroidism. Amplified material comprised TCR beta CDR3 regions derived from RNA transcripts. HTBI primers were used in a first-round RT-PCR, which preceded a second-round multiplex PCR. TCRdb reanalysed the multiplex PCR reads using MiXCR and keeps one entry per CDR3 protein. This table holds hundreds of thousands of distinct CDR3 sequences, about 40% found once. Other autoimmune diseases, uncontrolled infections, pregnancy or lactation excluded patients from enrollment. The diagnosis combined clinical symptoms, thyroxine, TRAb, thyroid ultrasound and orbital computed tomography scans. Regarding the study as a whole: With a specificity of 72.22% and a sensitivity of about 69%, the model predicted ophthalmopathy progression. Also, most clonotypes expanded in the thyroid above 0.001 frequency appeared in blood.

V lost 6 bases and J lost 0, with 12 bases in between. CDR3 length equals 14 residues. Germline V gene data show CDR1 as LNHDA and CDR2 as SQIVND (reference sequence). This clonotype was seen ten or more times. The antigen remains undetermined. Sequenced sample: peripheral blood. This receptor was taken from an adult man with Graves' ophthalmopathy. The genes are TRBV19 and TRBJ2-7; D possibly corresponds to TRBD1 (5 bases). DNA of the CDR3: TGTGCCAGTAGGAACAGACAGAGCTCCTACGAGCAGTACTTC. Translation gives CASRNRQSSYEQYF.